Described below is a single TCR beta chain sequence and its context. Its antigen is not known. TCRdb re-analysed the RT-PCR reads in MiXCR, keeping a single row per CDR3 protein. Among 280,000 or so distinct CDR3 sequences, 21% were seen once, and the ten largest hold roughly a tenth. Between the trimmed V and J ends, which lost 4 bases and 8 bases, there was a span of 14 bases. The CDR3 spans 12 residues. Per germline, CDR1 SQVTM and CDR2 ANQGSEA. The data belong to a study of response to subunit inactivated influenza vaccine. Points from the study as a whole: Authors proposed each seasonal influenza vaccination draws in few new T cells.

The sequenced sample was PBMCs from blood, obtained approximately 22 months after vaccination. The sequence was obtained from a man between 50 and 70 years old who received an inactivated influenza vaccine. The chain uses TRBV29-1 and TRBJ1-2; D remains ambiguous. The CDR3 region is CSVGDKGEGYTF. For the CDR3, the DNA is TGCAGCGTTGGCGACAAGGGAGAGGGCTACACCTTC.